This is a list of T cell receptor beta chains from one sample in a study of blood T cell repertoires in COVID-19. Profiled with immunoSEQ multiplex PCR; TCRdb holds only in-frame clones, not every one. This table holds 200,000 to 250,000 clones, 80% to 90% found once. Material: PBMCs or T cells enriched from blood (not recorded which). The origin of the receptors is a woman aged 50 to 60 in a cohort exposed to, infected with or recovered from COVID-19 (not recorded which). Both conserved end residues are part of each CDR3. The D gene is left open where the match is weak. Only part of the rows carry a size: once, few, many, or a class if the clone is expanded.

v_gene,d_gene,abundance,j_gene,len,CDR3aa,CDR3nt
TRBV7-3,.,.,TRBJ1-1,13,CASSSDTNTEAFF,TGTGCCAGCAGCTCCGACACGAACACTGAAGCTTTCTTT
TRBV27,TRBD2,.,TRBJ2-3,18,CASSLFPAGEPSTDTQYF,TGTGCCAGCAGTTTATTCCCAGCGGGAGAACCTAGCACAGATACGCAGTATTTT
TRBV27,.,.,TRBJ2-7,14,CASSQGGVGRVQYF,TGTGCCAGCAGTCAGGGAGGTGTGGGAAGGGTGCAGTACTTC
TRBV3-1/TRBV3-2,TRBD2,.,TRBJ2-1,15,CASSQDTLAGREQFF,TGTGCCAGCAGCCAAGATACCCTAGCGGGGCGTGAGCAGTTCTTC
TRBV13,.,.,TRBJ2-2,15,CASSYGTRGTGELFF,TGTGCCAGCAGCTACGGGACAAGGGGCACCGGGGAGCTGTTTTTT
TRBV30,.,once,TRBJ2-7,11,CAWSRGYEQYF,TGTGCCTGGAGTCGGGGGTACGAGCAGTACTTC
TRBV27,TRBD1,.,TRBJ1-2,14,CASSLIGQGLGYTF,TGTGCCAGCAGTTTAATAGGACAGGGGTTGGGCTACACCTTC
TRBV9,.,.,TRBJ2-5,15,CASSVGIVRQETQYF,TGTGCCAGCAGCGTAGGCATCGTGAGACAAGAGACCCAGTACTTC
TRBV4-3,.,.,TRBJ1-2,15,CASSQDKVLGYGYTF,TGCGCCAGCAGCCAAGATAAGGTCCTAGGCTATGGCTACACCTTC
TRBV19,.,.,TRBJ1-6,17,CASSSTELTAGGSPLHF,TGTGCCAGTAGTTCGACCGAACTAACAGCGGGTGGTTCACCCCTCCACTTT
TRBV11-2,.,once,TRBJ1-2,15,CASSGGAAFANGYTF,TGTGCCAGCAGCGGAGGGGCCGCATTCGCCAATGGCTACACCTTC
TRBV5-4,.,.,TRBJ2-3,15,CASSLLKSSVDTQYF,TGTGCCAGCAGCTTGTTAAAATCGAGTGTAGATACGCAGTATTTT